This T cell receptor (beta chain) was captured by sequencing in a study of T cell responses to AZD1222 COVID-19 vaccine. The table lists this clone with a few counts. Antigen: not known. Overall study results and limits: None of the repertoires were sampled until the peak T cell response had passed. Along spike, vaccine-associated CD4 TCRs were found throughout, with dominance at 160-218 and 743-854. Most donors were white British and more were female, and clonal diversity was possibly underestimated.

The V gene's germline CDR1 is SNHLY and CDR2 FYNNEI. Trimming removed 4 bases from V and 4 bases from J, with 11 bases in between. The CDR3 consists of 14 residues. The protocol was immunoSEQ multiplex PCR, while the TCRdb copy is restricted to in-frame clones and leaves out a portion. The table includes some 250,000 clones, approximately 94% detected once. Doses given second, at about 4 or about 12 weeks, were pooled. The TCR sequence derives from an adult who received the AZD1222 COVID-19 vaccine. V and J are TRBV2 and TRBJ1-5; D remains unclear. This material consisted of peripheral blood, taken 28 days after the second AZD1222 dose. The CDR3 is CASSGRTSNQPQHF. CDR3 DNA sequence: TGTGCCAGCAGTGGACGGACTTCTAATCAGCCCCAGCATTTT.